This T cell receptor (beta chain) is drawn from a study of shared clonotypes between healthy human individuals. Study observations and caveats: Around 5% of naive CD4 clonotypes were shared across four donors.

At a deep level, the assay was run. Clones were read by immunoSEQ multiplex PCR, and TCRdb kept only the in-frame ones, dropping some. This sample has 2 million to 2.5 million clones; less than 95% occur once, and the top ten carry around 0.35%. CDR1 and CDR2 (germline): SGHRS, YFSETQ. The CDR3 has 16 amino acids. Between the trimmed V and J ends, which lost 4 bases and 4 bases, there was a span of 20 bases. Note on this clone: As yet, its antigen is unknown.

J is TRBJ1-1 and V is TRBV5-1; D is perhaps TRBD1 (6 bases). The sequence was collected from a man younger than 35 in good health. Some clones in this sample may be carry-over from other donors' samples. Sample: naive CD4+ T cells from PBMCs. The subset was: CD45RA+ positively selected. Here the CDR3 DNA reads TGCGCCAGCAGCCTTCGACGCACCACAGGGTTCACTGAAGCTTTCTTT. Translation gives CASSLRRTTGFTEAFF.